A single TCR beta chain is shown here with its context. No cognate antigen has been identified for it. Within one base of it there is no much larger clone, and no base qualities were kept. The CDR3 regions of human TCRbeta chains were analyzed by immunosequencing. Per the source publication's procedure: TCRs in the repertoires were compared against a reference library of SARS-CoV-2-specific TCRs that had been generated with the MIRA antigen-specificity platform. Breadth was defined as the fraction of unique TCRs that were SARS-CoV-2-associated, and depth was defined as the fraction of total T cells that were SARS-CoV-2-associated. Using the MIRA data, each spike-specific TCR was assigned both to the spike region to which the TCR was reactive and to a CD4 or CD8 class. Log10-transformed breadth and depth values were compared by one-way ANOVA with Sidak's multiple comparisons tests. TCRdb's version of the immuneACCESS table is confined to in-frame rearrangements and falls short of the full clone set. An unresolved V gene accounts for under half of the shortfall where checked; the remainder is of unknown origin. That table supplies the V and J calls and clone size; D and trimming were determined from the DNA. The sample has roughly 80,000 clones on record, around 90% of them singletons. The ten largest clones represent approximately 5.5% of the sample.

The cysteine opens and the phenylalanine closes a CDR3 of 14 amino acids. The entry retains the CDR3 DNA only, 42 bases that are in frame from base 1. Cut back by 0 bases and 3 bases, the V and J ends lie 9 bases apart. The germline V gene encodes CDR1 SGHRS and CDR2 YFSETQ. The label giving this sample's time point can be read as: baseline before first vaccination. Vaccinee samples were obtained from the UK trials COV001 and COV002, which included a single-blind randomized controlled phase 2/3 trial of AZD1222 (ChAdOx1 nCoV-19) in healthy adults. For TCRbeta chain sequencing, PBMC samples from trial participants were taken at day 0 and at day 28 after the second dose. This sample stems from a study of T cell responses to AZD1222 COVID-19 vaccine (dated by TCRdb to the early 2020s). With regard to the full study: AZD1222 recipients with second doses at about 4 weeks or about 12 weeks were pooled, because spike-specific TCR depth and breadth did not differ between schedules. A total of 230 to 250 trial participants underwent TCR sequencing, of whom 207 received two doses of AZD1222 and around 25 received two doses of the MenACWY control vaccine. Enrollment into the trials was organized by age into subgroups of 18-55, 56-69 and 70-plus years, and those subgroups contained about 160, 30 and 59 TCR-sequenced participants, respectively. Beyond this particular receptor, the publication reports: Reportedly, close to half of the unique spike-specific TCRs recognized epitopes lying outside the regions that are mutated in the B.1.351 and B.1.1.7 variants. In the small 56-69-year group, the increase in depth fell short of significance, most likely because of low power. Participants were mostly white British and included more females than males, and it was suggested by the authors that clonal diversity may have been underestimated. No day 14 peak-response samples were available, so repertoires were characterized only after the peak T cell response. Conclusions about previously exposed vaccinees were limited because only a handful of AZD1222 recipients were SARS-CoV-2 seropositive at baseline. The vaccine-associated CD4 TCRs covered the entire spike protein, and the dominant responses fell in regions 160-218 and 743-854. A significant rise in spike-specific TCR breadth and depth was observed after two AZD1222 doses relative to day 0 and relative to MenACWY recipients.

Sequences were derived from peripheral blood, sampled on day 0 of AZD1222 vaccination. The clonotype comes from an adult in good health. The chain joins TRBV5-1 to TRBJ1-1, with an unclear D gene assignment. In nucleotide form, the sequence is TGCGCCAGCAGCTTGGAAAACGGGGACACTGAAGCTTTCTTT. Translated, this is CASSLENGDTEAFF.